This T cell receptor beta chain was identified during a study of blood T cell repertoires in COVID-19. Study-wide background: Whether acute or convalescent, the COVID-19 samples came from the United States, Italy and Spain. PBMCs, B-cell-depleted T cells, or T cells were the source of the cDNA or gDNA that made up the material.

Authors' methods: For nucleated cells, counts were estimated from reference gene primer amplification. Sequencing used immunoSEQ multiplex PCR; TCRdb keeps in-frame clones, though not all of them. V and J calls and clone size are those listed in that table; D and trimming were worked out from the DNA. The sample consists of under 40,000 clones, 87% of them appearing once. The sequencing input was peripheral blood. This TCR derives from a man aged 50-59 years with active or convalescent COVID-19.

CDR3 DNA sequence: TGTGCCAGCAGCCAATGGACAGGAGTCTACGAGCAGTACTTC. It codes for CASSQWTGVYEQYF. The chain uses TRBV3-1 (or the pseudogene TRBV3-2) and TRBJ2-7; TRBD1 matches 7 bases. V dropped 2 bases and J dropped 3; count of bases not matched to a gene: 4. CDR3 length: 14 residues. Germline values: CDR1 LGHDT, CDR2 YNNKEL (reference sequence).